This passage covers 8 T cell receptor beta chains from one sample sequenced in a study of blood T cell repertoires in COVID-19 (dated by TCRdb to 2020 to 2021). Library method: the immunoSEQ multiplex PCR assay. The table was pulled from immuneACCESS by TCRdb, which kept in-frame rearrangements only. Such tables lose some clones; where checked, under half of the loss comes from unresolved V genes, and the rest has no known cause. This sample is represented by about 100,000 clones; just under 95% of them were singletons. Roughly 1.9% of the sample belongs to the ten largest clones. Sequencing was done on a sample of peripheral blood. The receptors here all came from a woman aged 45-65 years with COVID-19, enrolled during active disease.

A single count supports this clone. The same CDR3 arises from other DNA sequences in this sample as well. This sequence joins TRBV19 and TRBJ1-2, with no clear D. There are 12 residues in the CDR3. V was shortened by 5 bases and J by 4 bases, with 8 bases between the two germline ends. Germline CDR1 and CDR2: LNHDA and SQIVND (reference sequence). The CDR3 nucleotides are TGTGCCAGTAGTCCTGGAGGCTATGGCTACACCTTC. Its translation is CASSPGGYGYTF.

CDR3 protein: CASKSRGPDTQYF. CDR3 DNA sequence: TGTGCCAGTAAATCCAGGGGTCCAGATACGCAGTATTTT. V gene TRBV19 combines with J gene TRBJ2-3; D may be TRBD1 (6 bases). The CDR3 sequence is 13 residues long. V lost 7 bases, J lost 4 bases, and 12 bases lay in between. Germline V gives CDR1 LNHDA, CDR2 SQIVND (reference sequence). Looking up the rest from reference TRBV19 and TRBJ2-3 gives the full variable domain: DGGITQSPKYLFRKEGQNVTLSCEQNLNHDAMYWYRQDPGQGLRLIYYSQIVNDFQKGDIAEGYSVSREKKESFPLTVTSAQKNPTAFYLCASKSRGPDTQYFGPGTRLTVL.

The chain couples TRBV6-5 to TRBJ1-2, with 7 bases fitting TRBD1. Trimming cost V 3 bases and J 8 bases; bases outside gene matches: 6. The germline V gene encodes CDR1 MNHEY and CDR2 SVGAGI. The CDR3 has 13 amino acids. This CDR3 reads CASSYTGVEGYTF. Written as DNA, the CDR3 is TGTGCCAGCAGTTATACAGGGGTAGAGGGCTACACCTTC.

This chain links TRBV30 with TRBJ2-1; tentative D call: TRBD2 (5 bases). Trimming removed 2 bases from V and 5 bases from J, with 16 bases in between. CDR1 GTSNPN and CDR2 SVGIG come from the germline V gene (reference sequence). This CDR3 is 15 amino acids long. CDR3 sequence reads: CAWSHQRSGHNEQFF. Written as DNA, the CDR3 is TGTGCCTGGAGTCACCAGAGAAGCGGCCACAATGAGCAGTTCTTC.

The chain is built from TRBV5-4 and TRBJ1-4; D is perhaps TRBD1 (5 bases). V gave up 5 bases and J gave up 0 bases, with 11 bases separating them. Germline V lookup: CDR1 SGHNT, CDR2 YYREEE (reference sequence). The CDR3 sequence is 15 residues long. DNA for the CDR3: TGTGCCAGCAGTTCCGGGACTCCAACTAATGAAAAACTGTTTTTT. Translated, it gives CASSSGTPTNEKLFF.

This sequence joins TRBV10-2 and TRBJ2-1, with D possibly being TRBD2 (7 bases). Germline values: CDR1 WSHSY, CDR2 SAAADI. V lost 1 base to trimming and J lost 6 bases, with 16 bases between them. The CDR3 loop spans 16 amino acids. The CDR3, as DNA: TGCGCCAGCAGTGAGTTGGGGGGGGCAGTAGGCAATGAGCAGTTCTTC. Protein: CASSELGGAVGNEQFF.

The rearrangement links TRBV4-1 to TRBJ2-3; 7 bases align to TRBD2. This CDR3 region has 15 residues. J gave up 4 bases and V 1 base, and 5 bases lay outside the gene matches. Germline V lookup: CDR1 MGHRA, CDR2 YSYEKL. CDR3 coding DNA: TGCGCCAGCAGCCAAGGTGCTAGCGGAGCAGATACGCAGTATTTT. Amino acid sequence: CASSQGASGADTQYF.

This chain connects TRBV2 to TRBJ1-2; 8 nucleotides line up with TRBD1. CDR3 length: 15 residues. The germline V gene has CDR1 SNHLY and CDR2 FYNNEI. V lost 5 bases, J lost 4 bases, and 9 bases stayed unmatched. CDR3 protein: CASSPGQGPSYGYTF. The CDR3 coding sequence is TGTGCCAGCAGTCCTGGACAGGGACCATCCTATGGCTACACCTTC. Full variable domain (missing parts from reference TRBV2 and TRBJ1-2): EPEVTQTPSHQVTQMGQEVILRCVPISNHLYFYWYRQILGQKVEFLVSFYNNEISEKSEIFDDQFSVERPDGSNFTLKIRSTKLEDSAMYFCASSPGQGPSYGYTFGSGTRLTVV.